A single sample gave rise to the 6 T cell receptor beta chains below, sequenced in a study of blood T cell repertoires in COVID-19. Assay: immunoSEQ multiplex PCR; the TCRdb copy retains only in-frame clones and omits some. The sample contains tens of thousands of clones, about 85% of which appear only once. The sequencing input was peripheral blood. The receptors here all came from a human donor in a cohort sampled during active COVID-19.

This chain joins TRBV7-4 and TRBJ1-4; no definite D call. V lost 4 bases and J lost 6, with 6 bases in between. CDR3 length equals 12 residues. Germline assignment: CDR1 SGHVT and CDR2 SQSDAQ. The CDR3 nucleotides read TGTGCCAGCAGCTACAACGATGAAAAACTGTTTTTT. Translation: CASSYNDEKLFF. The entire variable domain, with the rest obtained from reference TRBV7-4 and TRBJ1-4, is as follows: GAGVSQSPRYKVAKRGRDVALRCDSISGHVTLYWYRQTLGQGSEVLTYSQSDAQRDKSGRPSGRFSAERPERSVSTLKIQRTEQGDSAVYLCASSYNDEKLFFGSGTQLSVL.

The chain employs TRBV4-1 and TRBJ1-1; 7 nucleotides agree with TRBD1. Per the germline V gene, CDR1 is MGHRA and CDR2 is YSYEKL. With V trimmed by 1 base and J by 5 bases, 1 base remained unmatched. The CDR3 has 13 amino acids. DNA of the CDR3: TGCGCCAGCAGCCAAGTCAGGGGGACTGAAGCTTTCTTT. This encodes CASSQVRGTEAFF.

V and J are TRBV7-8 and TRBJ2-1; TRBD2 agrees at 10 bases. This CDR3 has 15 residues. From germline, CDR1 is SGHVS and CDR2 FQNEAQ. V was pared by 5 bases and J by 10 bases, with 11 bases of the junction left unmatched. In nucleotides, the CDR3 is TGTGCCAGCAGCATAAACAGCGGGGGGGGAAGGGAGCAGTTCTTC. It yields the protein CASSINSGGGREQFF.

J is TRBJ2-1 and V is TRBV5-4, with 8 bases aligning to TRBD1. The germline CDR1 and CDR2 sequences are SGHNT and YYREEE (reference sequence). The CDR3 extends over 14 amino acids. V lost 3 bases to trimming and J lost 4 bases; unmatched junction nucleotides: 3. The CDR3 spells CASSSGGPYNEQFF. CDR3 bases: TGTGCCAGCAGCTCAGGGGGCCCTTACAATGAGCAGTTCTTC.

The chain links TRBV5-4 to TRBJ2-7; TRBD1 agrees at 10 bases. Germline V gives CDR1 SGHNT, CDR2 YYREEE (reference sequence). The CDR3 loop spans 16 amino acids. After removal of 4 bases from V and 0 bases from J, the junction contained 7 bases not matched to a gene. CDR3 residues: CASSPGQGGSSYEQYF. The CDR3 region has the DNA TGTGCCAGCAGCCCCGGACAGGGGGGGAGCTCCTACGAGCAGTACTTC. The full variable domain, its missing parts supplied by reference TRBV5-4 and TRBJ2-7, is ETGVTQSPTHLIKTRGQQVTLRCSSQSGHNTVSWYQQALGQGPQFIFQYYREEENGRGNFPPRFSGLQFPNYSSELNVNALELDDSALYLCASSPGQGGSSYEQYFGPGTRLTVT.

There are a few counts of this clone. The chain is built from TRBV6-2 or TRBV6-3 and TRBJ2-5; a possible D gene is TRBD2 (5 bases). The CDR3 runs to 14 residues. V dropped 4 bases and J dropped 5 bases, with 14 bases sitting between them. The germline V gene has CDR1 MNHEY and CDR2 SVGEGT. This CDR3 reads CASSFFSRGETQYF. CDR3 nucleotides: TGTGCCAGCAGTTTTTTCTCGAGAGGGGAGACCCAGTACTTC.